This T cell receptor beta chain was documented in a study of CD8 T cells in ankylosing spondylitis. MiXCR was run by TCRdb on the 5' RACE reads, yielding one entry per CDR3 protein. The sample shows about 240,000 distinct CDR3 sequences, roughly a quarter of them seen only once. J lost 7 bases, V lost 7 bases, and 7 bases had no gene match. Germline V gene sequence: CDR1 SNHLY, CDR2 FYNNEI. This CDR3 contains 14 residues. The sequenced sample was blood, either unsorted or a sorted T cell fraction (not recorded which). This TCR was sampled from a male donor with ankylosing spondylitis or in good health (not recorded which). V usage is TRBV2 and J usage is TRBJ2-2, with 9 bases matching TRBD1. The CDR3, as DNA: TGTGCCAGCACTCCGGGACAGGGATACGGGGAGCTGTTTTTT. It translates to CASTPGQGYGELFF.